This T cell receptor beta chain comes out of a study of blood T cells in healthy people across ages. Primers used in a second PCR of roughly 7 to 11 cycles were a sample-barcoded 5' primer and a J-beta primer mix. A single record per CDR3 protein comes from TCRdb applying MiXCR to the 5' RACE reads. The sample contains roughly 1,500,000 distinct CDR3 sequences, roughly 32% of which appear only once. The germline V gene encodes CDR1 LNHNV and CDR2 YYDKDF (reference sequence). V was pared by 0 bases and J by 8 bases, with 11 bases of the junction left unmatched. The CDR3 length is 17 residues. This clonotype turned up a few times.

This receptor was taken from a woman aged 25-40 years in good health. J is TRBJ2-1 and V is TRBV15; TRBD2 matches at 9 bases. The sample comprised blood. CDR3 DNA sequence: TGTGCCACCAGCAGAGAGGTGGGAGCTGCGGGGGGGCATGAGCAGTTCTTC. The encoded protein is CATSREVGAAGGHEQFF. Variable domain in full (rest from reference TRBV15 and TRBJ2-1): DAMVIQNPRYQVTQFGKPVTLSCSQTLNHNVMYWYQQKSSQAPKLLFHYYDKDFNNEADTPDNFQSRRPNTSFCFLDIRSPGLGDTAMYLCATSREVGAAGGHEQFFGPGTRLTVL.